This T cell receptor (beta chain) was recovered during a study of cytomegalovirus exposure and HLA in healthy donors. Note on this clone: Its specificity is unknown.

Study-level results: Investigators reported 150 to 200 TCR beta chains as tied to cytomegalovirus. Later on, a genetic analysis was performed. It linked a missense variant in DCLRE1C with V- and J-gene trimming of TCR beta.

CDR1 and CDR2 (germline): SGHRS, YFSETQ. V lost 0 bases to trimming and J lost 2 bases, with 14 bases between them. This CDR3 has 16 residues. PCR primers comprised 60 Vbeta and 13 Jbeta primers. Some clones are missing from TCRdb's copy, which holds only in-frame ones; the method was immunoSEQ multiplex PCR. Found here are approximately 80,000 clones, roughly 64% of them singletons; the top ten hold 15%. The origin of this receptor is a woman aged 40 to 55 in good health and CMV-seropositive. The sequenced sample consisted of PBMCs. The genes are TRBV5-1 and TRBJ1-2; D is perhaps TRBD1 (5 bases). CDR3 nucleotide sequence: TGCGCCAGCAGCTTGGGAGGAGGGGCCGTCAACTATGGCTACACCTTC. It is translated as CASSLGGGAVNYGYTF.